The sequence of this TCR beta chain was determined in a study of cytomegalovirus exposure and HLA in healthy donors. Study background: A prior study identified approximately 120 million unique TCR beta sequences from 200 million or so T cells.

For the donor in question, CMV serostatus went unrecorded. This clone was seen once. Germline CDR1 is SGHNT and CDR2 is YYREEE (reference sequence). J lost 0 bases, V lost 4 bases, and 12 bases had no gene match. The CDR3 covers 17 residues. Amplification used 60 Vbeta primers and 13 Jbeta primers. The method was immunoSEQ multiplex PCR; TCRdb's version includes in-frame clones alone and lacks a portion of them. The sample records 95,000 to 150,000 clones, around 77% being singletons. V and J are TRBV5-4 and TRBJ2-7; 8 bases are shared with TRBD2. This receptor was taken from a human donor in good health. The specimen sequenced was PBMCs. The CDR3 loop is CASSMGPAGVISYEQYF. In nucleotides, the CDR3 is TGTGCCAGCAGCATGGGTCCAGCGGGAGTGATCTCCTACGAGCAGTACTTC.